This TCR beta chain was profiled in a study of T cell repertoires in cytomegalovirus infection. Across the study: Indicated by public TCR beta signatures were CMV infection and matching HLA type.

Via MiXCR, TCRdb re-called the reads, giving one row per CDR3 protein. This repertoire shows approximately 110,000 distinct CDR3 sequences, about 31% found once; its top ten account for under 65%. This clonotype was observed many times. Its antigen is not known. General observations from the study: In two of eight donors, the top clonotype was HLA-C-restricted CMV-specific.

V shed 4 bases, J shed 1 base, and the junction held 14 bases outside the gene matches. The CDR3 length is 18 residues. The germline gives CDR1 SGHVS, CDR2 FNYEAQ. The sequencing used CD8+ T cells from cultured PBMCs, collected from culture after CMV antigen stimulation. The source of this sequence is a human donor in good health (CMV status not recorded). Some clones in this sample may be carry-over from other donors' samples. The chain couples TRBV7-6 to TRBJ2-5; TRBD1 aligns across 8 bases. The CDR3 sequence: CASSSRKPGDRTQETQYF. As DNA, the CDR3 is TGTGCCAGCAGCTCACGGAAGCCCGGGGACAGGACCCAAGAGACCCAGTACTTC.